The present entry profiles one T cell receptor (beta chain) with its context. These data are taken from a study of cytomegalovirus exposure and HLA in healthy donors. The CDR3 totals 14 residues. Germline V gives CDR1 LNHNV, CDR2 YYDKDF (reference sequence). V lost 7 bases to trimming and J lost 3 bases, with 16 bases between them. In the PCR, 60 Vbeta and 13 Jbeta primers were used. Profiled with immunoSEQ multiplex PCR; TCRdb holds only in-frame clones, not every one. Of about 100,000 clones in the sample, under 80% were seen once. This chain connects TRBV15 to TRBJ2-7; maybe TRBD1 (5 bases). The sample taken for sequencing was PBMCs. The clonotype comes from a woman under 30 in good health and CMV-seropositive. Written as DNA, the CDR3 is TGTGCCACCACTCCAGGGTCCCCGTACTACGAGCAGTACTTC. Amino acid sequence: CATTPGSPYYEQYF. The variable domain in full, completed from reference TRBV15 and TRBJ2-7, reads DAMVIQNPRYQVTQFGKPVTLSCSQTLNHNVMYWYQQKSSQAPKLLFHYYDKDFNNEADTPDNFQSRRPNTSFCFLDIRSPGLGDTAMYLCATTPGSPYYEQYFGPGTRLTVT.